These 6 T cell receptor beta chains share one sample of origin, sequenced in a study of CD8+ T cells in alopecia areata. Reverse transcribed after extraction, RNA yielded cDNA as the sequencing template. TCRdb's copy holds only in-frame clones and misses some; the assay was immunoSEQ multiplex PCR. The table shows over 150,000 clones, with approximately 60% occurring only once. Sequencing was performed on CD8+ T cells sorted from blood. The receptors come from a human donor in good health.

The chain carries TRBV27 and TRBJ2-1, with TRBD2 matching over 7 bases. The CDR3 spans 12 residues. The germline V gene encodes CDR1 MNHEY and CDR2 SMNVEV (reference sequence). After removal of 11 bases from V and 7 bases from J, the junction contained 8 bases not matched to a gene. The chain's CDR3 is CACSLGGNEQFF. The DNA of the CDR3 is TGTGCCTGCTCCTTGGGAGGGAATGAGCAGTTCTTC.

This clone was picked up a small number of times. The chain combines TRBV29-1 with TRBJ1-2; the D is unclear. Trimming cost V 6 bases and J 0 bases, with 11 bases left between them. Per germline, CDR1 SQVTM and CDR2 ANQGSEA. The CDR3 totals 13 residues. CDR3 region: CSVATDTNYGYTF. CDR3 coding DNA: TGCAGCGTCGCAACGGATACTAACTATGGCTACACCTTC.

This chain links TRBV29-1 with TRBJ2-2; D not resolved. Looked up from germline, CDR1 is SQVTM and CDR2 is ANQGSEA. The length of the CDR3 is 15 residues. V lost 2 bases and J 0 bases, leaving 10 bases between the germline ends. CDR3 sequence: CSVESGYANTGELFF. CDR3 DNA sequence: TGCAGCGTTGAATCTGGATACGCGAACACCGGGGAGCTGTTTTTT.

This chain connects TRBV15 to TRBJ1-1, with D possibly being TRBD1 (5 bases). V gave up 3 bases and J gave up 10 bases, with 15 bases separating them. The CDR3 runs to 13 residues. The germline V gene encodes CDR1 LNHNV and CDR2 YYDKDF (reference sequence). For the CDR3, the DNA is TGTGCCACCAGCAGTGAGAGGGGCCGCGGAGCTTTCTTT. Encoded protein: CATSSERGRGAFF.

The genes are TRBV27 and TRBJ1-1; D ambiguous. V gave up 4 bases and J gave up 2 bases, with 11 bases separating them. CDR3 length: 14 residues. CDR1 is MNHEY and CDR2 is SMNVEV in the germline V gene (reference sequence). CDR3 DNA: TGTGCCAGCAGTTGGGCCGGGAAAAACACTGAAGCTTTCTTT. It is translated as CASSWAGKNTEAFF.

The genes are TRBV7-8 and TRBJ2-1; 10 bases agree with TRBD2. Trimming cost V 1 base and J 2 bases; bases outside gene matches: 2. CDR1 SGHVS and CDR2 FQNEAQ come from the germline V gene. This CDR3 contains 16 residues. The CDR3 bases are TGTGCCAGCAGCTTAGTGAGCGGGGGGGCCTACAATGAGCAGTTCTTC. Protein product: CASSLVSGGAYNEQFF.